The rows below give T cell receptor beta chains drawn from one sample of a study of blood T cell repertoires in COVID-19. Using immunoSEQ multiplex PCR, the repertoire was profiled, and TCRdb retains in-frame clones only, with some absent. The sample yields over 100,000 clones, about 72% seen once. Sequencing used peripheral blood. The receptors come from a man aged 60 to 75 with active or convalescent COVID-19. CDR3s leave out the opening cysteine and the closing phenylalanine or tryptophan. Rows may omit the clone size; those that give it use once, few, many or a size class.

J gene	clone size	V gene	CDR3 protein
TRBJ1-2	-	TRBV28	ASSSTPVPYGYT
TRBJ2-5	-	TRBV4-1	ASSQATLAGGAQETQY
TRBJ2-2	-	TRBV6-4	ASSLDRHTGELF
TRBJ2-4	once	TRBV7-6	ASSQTSGSFPIQY
TRBJ2-7	-	TRBV12-3/TRBV12-4	ASSYLRDYEQY
TRBJ2-3	-	TRBV6-5	ASSTDSVDTQY
TRBJ1-1	-	TRBV27	ASSLQGPTEAF
TRBJ1-2	-	TRBV19	ASSVFLANYGYT
TRBJ2-3	few	TRBV19	ASSRGQGAFADTQY
TRBJ1-4	-	TRBV3-1/TRBV3-2	ASSQERGRDEKLF
TRBJ2-7	-	TRBV28	ASSSGTGPPYEQY
TRBJ1-2	-	TRBV2	ASSAGGGNYGYT
TRBJ1-2	-	TRBV28	ASRAGQFYGYT
TRBJ2-1	-	TRBV6-5	ASIVGYGGEQF
TRBJ2-1	-	TRBV6-2/TRBV6-3	ASSPLPGQAVRAGAGEQF
TRBJ1-3	many	TRBV5-1	ASSLGASGNTIY
TRBJ1-5	-	TRBV6-1	ASSEAEQVSNQPQH
TRBJ1-1	-	TRBV28	ATHGAEGGFITEAF
TRBJ2-4	-	TRBV20-1	SASSGQGASNIQY
TRBJ2-5	-	TRBV24-1	ATSDGQGPAQY
TRBJ2-6	-	TRBV27	ASTLQGSGANVLT
TRBJ2-7	-	TRBV7-8	ASSSYRGYEQY
TRBJ2-3	-	TRBV19	ASSPRNDYTQY
TRBJ2-3	-	TRBV4-1	ASADRGVTDTQY
TRBJ2-7	-	TRBV27	ASSLGGPGQGPYEQY
TRBJ2-1	-	TRBV7-7	ASSRGLSSSDEQF
TRBJ2-2	-	TRBV10-3	AISDLNTGELF
TRBJ2-6	-	TRBV11-2	ASSLSGYGANVLT
TRBJ2-2	-	TRBV27	ASSLGTGYPGELF
TRBJ2-5	-	TRBV19	ASSPPLGSATFQETQY
TRBJ1-2	-	TRBV28	ASSSVNRRDYT
TRBJ1-5	-	TRBV30	AWSGGGNQPQH
TRBJ2-2	once	TRBV24-1	ATTPPLGSGRDDTGELF
TRBJ2-4	-	TRBV11-2	ASSLEMGGGNIQY
TRBJ1-1	few	TRBV4-1	ASSQASRGRTEAF
TRBJ1-4	-	TRBV4-1	ASSQDLWGRSNEKLF
TRBJ2-5	-	TRBV24-1	ATRAPAGETQY
TRBJ1-2	many	TRBV5-4	ASSPKQGFGYGYT
TRBJ2-1	few	TRBV20-1	SASKGQGFYNEQF
TRBJ1-1	-	TRBV6-6	ASSYSRVNTEAF
TRBJ2-2	few	TRBV27	ASSQRGLAANTGELF
TRBJ2-7	-	TRBV28	ASIKDRGRREQY
TRBJ1-1	-	TRBV11-3	ASSLRTGLEGTWNTEAF
TRBJ1-3	-	TRBV3-1/TRBV3-2	ASSQAREDTIY